This T cell receptor (beta chain) was observed in a study of metastatic and nonmetastatic thyroid tumors. Across the study: Repertoires from malignant and benign thyroid patients were compared across blood and tumor or nodule tissue. Study-wide points: Reports indicated that malignant thyroid tumors showed significantly higher TCR beta diversity than benign nodules did, in blood and tumor.

This CDR3 has 14 residues. Germline values: CDR1 MNHNS, CDR2 SASEGT. Of note for this clone: Its antigen is currently unknown. One end of the junction is discordant with germline, which a read error may explain.

TCRdb called clones again from the PCR reads with MiXCR. The repertoire holds about 53,000 clones, 20% to 25% seen once, with 3.5% to 5% in the top ten. The entire patient cohort was treatment-naive prior to thyroid surgery. This clonotype was obtained from a female donor with papillary thyroid cancer or a benign thyroid nodule (not recorded which). Some clones in this sample may be carry-over from other donors' samples. Sequencing was carried out using blood. The chain carries TRBV6-1 and TRBJ1-5; possibly TRBD1 for D (6 bases). CDR3 sequence: CDSSEGWTAVAQHF. The CDR3 nucleotides are TGTGACAGCAGCGAAGGGTGGACAGCCGTGGCGCAGCATTTT.